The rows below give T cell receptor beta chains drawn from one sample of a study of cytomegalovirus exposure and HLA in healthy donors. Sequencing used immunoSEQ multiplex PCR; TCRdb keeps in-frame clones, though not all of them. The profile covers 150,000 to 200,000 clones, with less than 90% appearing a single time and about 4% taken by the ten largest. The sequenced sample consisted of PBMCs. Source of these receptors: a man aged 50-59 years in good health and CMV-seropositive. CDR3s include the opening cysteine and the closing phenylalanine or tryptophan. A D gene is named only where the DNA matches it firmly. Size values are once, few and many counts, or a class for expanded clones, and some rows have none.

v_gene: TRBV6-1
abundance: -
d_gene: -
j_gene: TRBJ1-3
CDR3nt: TGTGCCAGCAGTGAAGAAGTGGGGCAGGGGCTACCCATATATTTT
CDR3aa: CASSEEVGQGLPIYF

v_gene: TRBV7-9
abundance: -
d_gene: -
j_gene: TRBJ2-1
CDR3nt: TGTGCCAGCAGCTTAGCTCACTCTGGCTACAATGAGCAGTTCTTC
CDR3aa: CASSLAHSGYNEQFF

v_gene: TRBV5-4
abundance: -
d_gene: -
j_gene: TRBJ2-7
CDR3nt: TGTGCCAGCAGCTCCGGGACTGTGACCTACGAGCAGTACTTC
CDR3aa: CASSSGTVTYEQYF

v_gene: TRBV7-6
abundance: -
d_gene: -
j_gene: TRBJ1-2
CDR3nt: TGTGCCAGCAGCCCCCTATCCGGAGGGTCTTCCTATGGCTACACCTTC
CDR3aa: CASSPLSGGSSYGYTF

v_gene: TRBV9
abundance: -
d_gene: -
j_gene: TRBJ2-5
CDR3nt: TGTGCCAGCAGCGTAGCTTGGGGCTCAAAGACCCAGTACTTC
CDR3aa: CASSVAWGSKTQYF

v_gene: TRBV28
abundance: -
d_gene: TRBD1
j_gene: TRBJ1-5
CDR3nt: TGTGCCAGCAGTGCAGGGGACAGGGGGAGCAATCAGCCCCAGCATTTT
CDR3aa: CASSAGDRGSNQPQHF

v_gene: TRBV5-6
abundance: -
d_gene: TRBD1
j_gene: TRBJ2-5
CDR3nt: TGTGCCAGCAGCTTGGGATACAGGGGGACAGGGGCGGGCGAGACCCAGTACTTC
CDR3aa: CASSLGYRGTGAGETQYF

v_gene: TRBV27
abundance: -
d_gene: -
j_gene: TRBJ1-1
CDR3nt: TGTGCCAGCAGACCGGGAGGCAACACTGAAGCTTTCTTT
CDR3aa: CASRPGGNTEAFF

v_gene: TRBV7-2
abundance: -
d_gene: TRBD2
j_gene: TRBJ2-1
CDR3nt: TGTGCCAGCAGCTTAGAACTAGCGGGCTACAATGAGCAGTTCTTC
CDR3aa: CASSLELAGYNEQFF

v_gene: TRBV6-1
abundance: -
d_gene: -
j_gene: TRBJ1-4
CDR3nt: TGTGCCAGCAGTGAGGGTCCGGGTGAAAAACTGTTTTTT
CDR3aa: CASSEGPGEKLFF

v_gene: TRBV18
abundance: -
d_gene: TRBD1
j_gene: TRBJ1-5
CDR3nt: TGTGCCAGCTCAGGCTCCACAGGGGATAGCAATCAGCCCCAGCATTTT
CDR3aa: CASSGSTGDSNQPQHF

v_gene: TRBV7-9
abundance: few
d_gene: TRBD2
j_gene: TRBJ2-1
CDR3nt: TGTGCCAGCAGCTCACCTACTAGCGGCACCTACAATGAGCAGTTCTTC
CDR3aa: CASSSPTSGTYNEQFF

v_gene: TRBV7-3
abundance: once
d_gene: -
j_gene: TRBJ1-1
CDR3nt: TGTGCCAGCAGCCTCGGGGGTGCGGGAACTGAAGCTTTCTTT
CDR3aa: CASSLGGAGTEAFF

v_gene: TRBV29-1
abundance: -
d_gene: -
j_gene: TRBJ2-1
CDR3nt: TGCAGCGTTGAAGAGTCAGGCCGATCCGACCAGCAGTTCTTC
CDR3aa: CSVEESGRSDQQFF

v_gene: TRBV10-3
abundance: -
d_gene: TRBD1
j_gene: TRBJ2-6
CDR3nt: TGTGCCATCAGTGAGAAAGGACAGGGGGCGTCCGGGGCCAACGTCCTGACTTTC
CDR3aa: CAISEKGQGASGANVLTF

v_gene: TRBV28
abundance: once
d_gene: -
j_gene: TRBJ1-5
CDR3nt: TGTGCCAGCAGTTTTATTAGTCACAATCAGCCCCAGCATTTT
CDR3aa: CASSFISHNQPQHF

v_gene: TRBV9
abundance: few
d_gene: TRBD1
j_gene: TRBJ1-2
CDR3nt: TGTGCCAGCAGTGTTTCCCGGGACAGGGGCACCAACTATGGCTACACCTTC
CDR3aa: CASSVSRDRGTNYGYTF

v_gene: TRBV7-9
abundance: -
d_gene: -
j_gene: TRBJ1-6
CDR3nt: TGTGCCAGCAGCTTATCTCAGGCTTATAATTCACCCCTCCACTTT
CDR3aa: CASSLSQAYNSPLHF

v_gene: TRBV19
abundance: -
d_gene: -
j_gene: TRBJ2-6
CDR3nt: TGTGCCAGTAGTATGGGGAGTGGGATCGCATTCGATGCCAGTGGGGCCAACGTCCTGACTTTC
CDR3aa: CASSMGSGIAFDASGANVLTF

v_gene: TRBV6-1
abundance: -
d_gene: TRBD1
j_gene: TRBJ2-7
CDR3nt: TGTGCCAGCAGTGGAACAGGGGGACGCGAGCAGTACTTC
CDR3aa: CASSGTGGREQYF

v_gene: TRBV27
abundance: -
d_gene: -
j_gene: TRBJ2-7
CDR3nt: TGTGCCAGCAGCCAACTTACCCCTTACGAGCAGTACTTC
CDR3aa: CASSQLTPYEQYF

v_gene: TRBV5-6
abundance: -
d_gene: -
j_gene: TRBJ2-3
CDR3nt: TGTGCCAGCAGCTCTTCGGGATTGTCGGATACGCAGTATTTT
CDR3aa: CASSSSGLSDTQYF